The sequence of this T cell receptor (beta chain) was determined in a study of glioma-infiltrating T cells after dendritic cell vaccination. Study details: Treatment, given 2003 to 2012, was autologous tumor lysate-pulsed dendritic cell vaccination. Dendritic cell vaccine was injected intradermally three times, biweekly. Study conclusions and caveats: Higher TCR clonality did not directly relate to longer survival.

The method was immunoSEQ multiplex PCR; TCRdb's version includes in-frame clones alone and lacks a portion of them. Of some 110,000 clones listed, around 90% are singletons. Described time point: after dendritic cell vaccination, including at tumor progression/relapse. Only patients with spare fresh-frozen tumor and over two years of follow-up were included. Germline CDR1 and CDR2: SGHRS and YFSETQ. Unmatched junction bases numbered 4, after V lost 2 bases and J lost 4 bases. This CDR3 is 14 amino acids long. About this clone itself: Its specificity is unknown. In the same sample, other DNA sequences code for this CDR3.

This chain links TRBV5-1 with TRBJ2-3; 7 bases align to TRBD2. The receptor comes from a human donor with glioblastoma. Sequencing was performed on blood, taken after dendritic cell vaccination. The CDR3 DNA follows: TGCGCCAGCAGCTTAGGAACTAGCGCAGATACGCAGTATTTT. Protein sequence: CASSLGTSADTQYF.